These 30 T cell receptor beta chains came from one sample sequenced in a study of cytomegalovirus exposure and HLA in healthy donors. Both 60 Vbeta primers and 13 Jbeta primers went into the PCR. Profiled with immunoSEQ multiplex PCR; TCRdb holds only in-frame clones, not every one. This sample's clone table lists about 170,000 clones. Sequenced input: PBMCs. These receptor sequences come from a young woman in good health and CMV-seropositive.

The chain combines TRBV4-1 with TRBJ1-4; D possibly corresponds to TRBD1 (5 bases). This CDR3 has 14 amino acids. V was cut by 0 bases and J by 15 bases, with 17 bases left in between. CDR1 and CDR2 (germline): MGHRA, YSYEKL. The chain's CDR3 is CASSQDGRGGSMFF. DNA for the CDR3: TGCGCCAGCAGCCAAGACGGACGGGGGGGTTCAATGTTTTTT.

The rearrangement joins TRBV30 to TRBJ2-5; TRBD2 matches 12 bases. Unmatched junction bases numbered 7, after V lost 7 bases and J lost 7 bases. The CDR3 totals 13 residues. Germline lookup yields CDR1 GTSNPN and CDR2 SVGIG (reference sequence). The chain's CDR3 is CASTSGGVVTQYF. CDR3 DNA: TGTGCCTCGACTAGCGGGGGCGTTGTGACCCAGTACTTC.

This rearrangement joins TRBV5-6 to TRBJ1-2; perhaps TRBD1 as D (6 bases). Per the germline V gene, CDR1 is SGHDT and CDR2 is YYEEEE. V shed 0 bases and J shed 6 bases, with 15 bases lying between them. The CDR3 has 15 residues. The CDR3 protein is CASSLGSGEPHGYTF. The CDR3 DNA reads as TGTGCCAGCAGCTTGGGGTCAGGGGAACCCCATGGCTACACCTTC.

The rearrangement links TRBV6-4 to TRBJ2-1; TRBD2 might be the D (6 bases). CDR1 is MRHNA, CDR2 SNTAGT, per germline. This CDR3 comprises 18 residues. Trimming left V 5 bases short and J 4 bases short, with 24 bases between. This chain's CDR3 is CASSRQAGTNRGYNEQFF. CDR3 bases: TGTGCCAGCAGTCGGCAGGCGGGAACCAACCGGGGATACAATGAGCAGTTCTTC.

The CDR3 coding sequence is TGCAGCACCGAAGCAGGGGTAGGCTACACCTTC. Translating gives CSTEAGVGYTF. This chain joins TRBV29-1 and TRBJ1-2; possible D gene TRBD1, 6 bases. CDR3 size: 11 residues. The germline gives CDR1 SQVTM, CDR2 ANQGSEA. V dropped 8 bases and J dropped 8 bases, with 15 bases sitting between them.

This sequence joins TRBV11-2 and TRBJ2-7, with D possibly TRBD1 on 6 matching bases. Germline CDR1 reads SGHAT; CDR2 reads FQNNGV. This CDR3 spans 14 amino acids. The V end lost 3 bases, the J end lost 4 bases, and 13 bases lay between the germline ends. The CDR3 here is CASSFTRGGYEQYF. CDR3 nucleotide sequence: TGTGCCAGCAGCTTCACCAGGGGCGGGTACGAGCAGTACTTC.

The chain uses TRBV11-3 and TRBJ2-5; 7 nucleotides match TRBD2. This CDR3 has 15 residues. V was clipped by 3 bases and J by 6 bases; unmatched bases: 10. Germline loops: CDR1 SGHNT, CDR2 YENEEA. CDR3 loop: CASSFGSGTTQTQYF. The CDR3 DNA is TGTGCCAGCAGCTTCGGGTCCGGGACTACACAGACCCAGTACTTC.

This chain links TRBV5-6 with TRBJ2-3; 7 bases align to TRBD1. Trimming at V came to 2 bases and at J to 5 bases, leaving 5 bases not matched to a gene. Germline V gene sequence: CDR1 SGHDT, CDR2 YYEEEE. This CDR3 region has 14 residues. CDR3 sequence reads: CASSLGGVIDTQYF. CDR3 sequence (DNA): TGTGCCAGCAGCTTAGGGGGCGTAATAGATACGCAGTATTTT. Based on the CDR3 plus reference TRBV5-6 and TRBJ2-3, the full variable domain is DAGVTQSPTHLIKTRGQQVTLRCSPKSGHDTVSWYQQALGQGPQFIFQYYEEEERQRGNFPDRFSGHQFPNYSSELNVNALLLGDSALYLCASSLGGVIDTQYFGPGTRLTVL.

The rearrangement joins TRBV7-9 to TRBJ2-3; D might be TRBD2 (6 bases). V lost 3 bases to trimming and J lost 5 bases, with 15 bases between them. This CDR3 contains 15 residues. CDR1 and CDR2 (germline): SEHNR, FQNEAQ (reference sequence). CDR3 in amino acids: CASSFPGDRVDTQYF. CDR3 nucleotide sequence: TGTGCCAGCAGCTTTCCGGGAGATCGAGTAGATACGCAGTATTTT.

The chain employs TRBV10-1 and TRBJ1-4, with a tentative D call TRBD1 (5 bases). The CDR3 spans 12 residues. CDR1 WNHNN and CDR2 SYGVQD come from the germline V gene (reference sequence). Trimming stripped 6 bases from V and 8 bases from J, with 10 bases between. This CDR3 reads CASSLDNEKLFF. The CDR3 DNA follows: TGCGCCAGCAGCCTGGACAACGAAAAACTGTTTTTT.

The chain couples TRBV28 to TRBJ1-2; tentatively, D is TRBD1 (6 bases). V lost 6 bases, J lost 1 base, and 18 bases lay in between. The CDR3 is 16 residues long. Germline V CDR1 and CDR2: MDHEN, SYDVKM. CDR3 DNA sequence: TGTGCCAGCAGCCAACCTCCGGGACACATTAACTATGGCTACACCTTC. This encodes CASSQPPGHINYGYTF.

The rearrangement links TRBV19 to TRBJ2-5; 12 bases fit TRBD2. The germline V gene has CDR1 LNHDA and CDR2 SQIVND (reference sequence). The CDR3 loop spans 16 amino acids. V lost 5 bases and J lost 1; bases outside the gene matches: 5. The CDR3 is CASSPRLAGAQETQYF. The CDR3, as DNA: TGTGCCAGTAGTCCCCGACTAGCGGGGGCCCAAGAGACCCAGTACTTC.

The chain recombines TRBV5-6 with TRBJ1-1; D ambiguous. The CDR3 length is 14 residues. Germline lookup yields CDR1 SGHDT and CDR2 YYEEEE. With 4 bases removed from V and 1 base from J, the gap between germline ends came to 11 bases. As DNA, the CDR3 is TGTGCCAGCAGCGGACCCGGGGAGAACACTGAAGCTTTCTTT. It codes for CASSGPGENTEAFF.

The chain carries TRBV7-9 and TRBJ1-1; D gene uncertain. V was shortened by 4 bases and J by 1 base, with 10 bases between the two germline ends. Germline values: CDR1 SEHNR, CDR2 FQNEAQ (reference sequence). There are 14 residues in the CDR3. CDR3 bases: TGTGCCAGCAGCTCCCGACACCCGAACACTGAAGCTTTCTTT. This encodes CASSSRHPNTEAFF.

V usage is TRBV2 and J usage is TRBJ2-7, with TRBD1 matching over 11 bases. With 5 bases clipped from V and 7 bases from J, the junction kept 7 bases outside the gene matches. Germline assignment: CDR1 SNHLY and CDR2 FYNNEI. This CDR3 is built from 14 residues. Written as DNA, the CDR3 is TGTGCCAGCAGTCAGGACAGGGGGCCGAAGGAGCAGTACTTC. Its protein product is CASSQDRGPKEQYF. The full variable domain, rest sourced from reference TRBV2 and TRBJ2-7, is EPEVTQTPSHQVTQMGQEVILRCVPISNHLYFYWYRQILGQKVEFLVSFYNNEISEKSEIFDDQFSVERPDGSNFTLKIRSTKLEDSAMYFCASSQDRGPKEQYFGPGTRLTVT.

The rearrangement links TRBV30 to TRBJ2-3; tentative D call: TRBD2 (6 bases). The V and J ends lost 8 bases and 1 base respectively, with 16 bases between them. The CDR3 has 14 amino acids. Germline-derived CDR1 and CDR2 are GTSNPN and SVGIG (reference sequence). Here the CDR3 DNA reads TGTGCCAACCTTGGTAGCGGTCGCACAGATACGCAGTATTTT. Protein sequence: CANLGSGRTDTQYF.

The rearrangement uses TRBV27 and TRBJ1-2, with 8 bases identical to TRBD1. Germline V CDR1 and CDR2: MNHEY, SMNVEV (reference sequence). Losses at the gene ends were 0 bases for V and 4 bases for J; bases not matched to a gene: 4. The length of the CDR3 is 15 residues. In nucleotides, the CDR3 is TGTGCCAGCAGTTTATCCAGGGGGCCTGGCTATGGCTACACCTTC. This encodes CASSLSRGPGYGYTF.

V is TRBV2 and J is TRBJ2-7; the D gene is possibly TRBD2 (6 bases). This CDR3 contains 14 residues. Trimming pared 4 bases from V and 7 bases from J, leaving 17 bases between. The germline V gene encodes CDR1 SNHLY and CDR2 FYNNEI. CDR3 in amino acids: CASSVWGEDREQYF. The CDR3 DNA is TGTGCCAGCAGTGTTTGGGGGGAAGATAGGGAGCAGTACTTC.

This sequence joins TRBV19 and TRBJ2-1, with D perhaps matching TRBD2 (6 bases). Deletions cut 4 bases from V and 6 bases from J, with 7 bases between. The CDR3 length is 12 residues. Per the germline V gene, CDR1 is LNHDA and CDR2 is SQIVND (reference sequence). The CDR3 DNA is TGTGCCAGTAGTAAGCGGGTCAATGAGCAGTTCTTC. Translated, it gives CASSKRVNEQFF.

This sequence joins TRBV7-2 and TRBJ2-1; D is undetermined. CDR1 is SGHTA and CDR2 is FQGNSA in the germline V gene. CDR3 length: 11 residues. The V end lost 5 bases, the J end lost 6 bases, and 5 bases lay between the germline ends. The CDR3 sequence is CASSLLNEQFF. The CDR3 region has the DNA TGTGCCAGCAGCCTTCTCAATGAGCAGTTCTTC.

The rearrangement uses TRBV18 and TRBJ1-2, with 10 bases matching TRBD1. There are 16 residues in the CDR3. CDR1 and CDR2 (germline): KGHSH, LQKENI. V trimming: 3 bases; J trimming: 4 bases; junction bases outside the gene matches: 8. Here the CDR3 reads CASSPKSGQGGYGYTF. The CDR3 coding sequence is TGTGCCAGCTCACCCAAAAGTGGACAGGGGGGCTATGGCTACACCTTC.

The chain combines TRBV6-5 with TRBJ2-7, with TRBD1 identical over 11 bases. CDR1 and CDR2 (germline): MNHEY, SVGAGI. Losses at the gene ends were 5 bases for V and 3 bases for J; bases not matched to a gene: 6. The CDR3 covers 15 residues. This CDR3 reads CASSKGQGVGYEQYF. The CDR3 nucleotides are TGTGCCAGCAGTAAGGGACAGGGGGTCGGCTACGAGCAGTACTTC.

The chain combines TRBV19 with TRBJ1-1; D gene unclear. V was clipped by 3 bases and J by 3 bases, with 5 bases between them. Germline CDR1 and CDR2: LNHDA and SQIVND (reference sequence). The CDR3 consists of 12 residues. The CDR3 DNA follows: TGTGCCAGTAGTATTAGTCACACTGAAGCTTTCTTT. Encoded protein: CASSISHTEAFF. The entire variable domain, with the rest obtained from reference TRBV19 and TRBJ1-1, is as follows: DGGITQSPKYLFRKEGQNVTLSCEQNLNHDAMYWYRQDPGQGLRLIYYSQIVNDFQKGDIAEGYSVSREKKESFPLTVTSAQKNPTAFYLCASSISHTEAFFGQGTRLTVV.

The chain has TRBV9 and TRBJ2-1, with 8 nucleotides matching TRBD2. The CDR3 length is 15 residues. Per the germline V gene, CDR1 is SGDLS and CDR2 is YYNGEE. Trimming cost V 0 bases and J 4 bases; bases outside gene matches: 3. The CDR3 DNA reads TGTGCCAGCAGCGTAGATAGCGGGGATTACAATGAGCAGTTCTTC. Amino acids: CASSVDSGDYNEQFF.

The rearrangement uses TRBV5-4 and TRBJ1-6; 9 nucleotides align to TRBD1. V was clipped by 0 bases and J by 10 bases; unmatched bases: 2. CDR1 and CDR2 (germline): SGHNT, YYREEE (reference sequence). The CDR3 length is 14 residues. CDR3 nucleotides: TGTGCCAGCAGCTTGGGTGACAGGGGGTCACCCCTCCACTTT. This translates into CASSLGDRGSPLHF.

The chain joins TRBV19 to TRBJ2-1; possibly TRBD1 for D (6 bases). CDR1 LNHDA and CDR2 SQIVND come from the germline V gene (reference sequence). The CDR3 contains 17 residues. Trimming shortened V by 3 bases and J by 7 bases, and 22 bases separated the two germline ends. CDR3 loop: CASSISRTVLFLNEQFF. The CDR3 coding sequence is TGTGCCAGTAGTATCTCACGGACAGTACTCTTCTTAAATGAGCAGTTCTTC.

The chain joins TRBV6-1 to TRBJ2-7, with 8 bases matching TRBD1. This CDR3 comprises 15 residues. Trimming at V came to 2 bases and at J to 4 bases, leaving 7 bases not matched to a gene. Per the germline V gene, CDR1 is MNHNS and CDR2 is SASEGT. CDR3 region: CASSETDRVDYEQYF. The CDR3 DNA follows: TGTGCCAGCAGTGAAACGGACAGGGTGGATTACGAGCAGTACTTC.

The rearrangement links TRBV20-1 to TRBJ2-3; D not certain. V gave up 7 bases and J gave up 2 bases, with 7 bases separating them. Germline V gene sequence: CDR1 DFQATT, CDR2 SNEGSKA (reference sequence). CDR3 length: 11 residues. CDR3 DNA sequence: TGCAGTGGGCGGAACACAGATACGCAGTATTTT. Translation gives CSGRNTDTQYF.

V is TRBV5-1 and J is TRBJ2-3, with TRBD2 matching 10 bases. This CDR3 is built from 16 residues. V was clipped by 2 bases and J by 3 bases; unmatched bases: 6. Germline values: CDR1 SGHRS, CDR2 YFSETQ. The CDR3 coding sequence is TGCGCCAGCAGCTTACATGGACTAGCGGAAACAGATACGCAGTATTTT. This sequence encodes CASSLHGLAETDTQYF.

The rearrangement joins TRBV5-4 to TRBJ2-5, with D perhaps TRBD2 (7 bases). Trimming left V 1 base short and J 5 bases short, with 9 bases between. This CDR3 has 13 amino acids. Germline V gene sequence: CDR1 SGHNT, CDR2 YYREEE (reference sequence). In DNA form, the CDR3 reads TGTGCCAGCAGCTTGAAGGGGGGGGAGACCCAGTACTTC. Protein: CASSLKGGETQYF. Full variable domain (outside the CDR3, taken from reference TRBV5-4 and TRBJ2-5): ETGVTQSPTHLIKTRGQQVTLRCSSQSGHNTVSWYQQALGQGPQFIFQYYREEENGRGNFPPRFSGLQFPNYSSELNVNALELDDSALYLCASSLKGGETQYFGPGTRLLVL.